This T cell receptor beta chain was recovered during a study of blood T cell repertoires in COVID-19. The assay was immunoSEQ multiplex PCR, and TCRdb's table has in-frame clones only and misses some. The sample lists roughly 200,000 clones; 75% to 85% were seen once. CDR1 is SGHRS and CDR2 is YFSETQ in the germline V gene. The CDR3 totals 15 residues. Trimming removed 0 bases from V and 4 bases from J, with 13 bases in between. The receptor comes from a woman in her thirties or forties with COVID-19, enrolled during active disease. This chain links TRBV5-1 with TRBJ2-5; tentatively, D is TRBD2 (5 bases). Sequences were obtained from peripheral blood. In DNA, the CDR3 is TGCGCCAGCAGCTTGGCTACGACTAACCTAGAGACCCAGTACTTC. It translates to CASSLATTNLETQYF.